This T cell receptor (beta chain) is drawn from a study of T cell responses to AZD1222 COVID-19 vaccine. The repertoire was sequenced with immunoSEQ multiplex PCR; TCRdb's copy has only in-frame clones and lacks some. The sample holds about 66,000 clones, about 90% seen once. The CDR3 is 15 residues long. Germline CDR1 SNHLY, CDR2 FYNNEI. The V end lost 5 bases, the J end lost 4 bases, and 15 bases lay between the germline ends. The chain links TRBV2 to TRBJ2-1; D not resolved. The clonotype originates from an adult in good health. Here the sequenced sample was peripheral blood, taken on day 0 of AZD1222 vaccination. CDR3 sequence (DNA): TGTGCCAGCAGTTCGGGTTCCCCCTTTTACAATGAGCAGTTCTTC. It is translated as CASSSGSPFYNEQFF.